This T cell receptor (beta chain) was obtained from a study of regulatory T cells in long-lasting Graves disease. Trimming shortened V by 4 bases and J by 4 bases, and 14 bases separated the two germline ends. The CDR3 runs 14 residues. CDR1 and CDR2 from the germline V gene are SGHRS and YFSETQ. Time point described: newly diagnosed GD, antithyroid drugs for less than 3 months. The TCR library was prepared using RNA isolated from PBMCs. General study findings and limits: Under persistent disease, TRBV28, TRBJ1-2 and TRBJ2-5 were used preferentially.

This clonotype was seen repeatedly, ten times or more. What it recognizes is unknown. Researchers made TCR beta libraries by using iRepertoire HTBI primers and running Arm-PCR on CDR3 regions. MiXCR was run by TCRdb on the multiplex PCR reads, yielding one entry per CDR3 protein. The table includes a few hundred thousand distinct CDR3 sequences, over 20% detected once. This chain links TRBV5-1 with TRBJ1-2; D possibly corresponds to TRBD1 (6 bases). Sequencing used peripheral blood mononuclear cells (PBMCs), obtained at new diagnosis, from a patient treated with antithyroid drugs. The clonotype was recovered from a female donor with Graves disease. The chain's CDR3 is CASSPQDSLYGYTF. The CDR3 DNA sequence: TGCGCCAGCAGCCCGCAGGACAGTCTCTATGGCTACACCTTC.